One sample yielded the 20 T cell receptor beta chains listed below, sequenced in a study of T cell responses to AZD1222 COVID-19 vaccine. TCRdb's table, derived via immunoSEQ multiplex PCR, lists solely in-frame clones and lacks some. The table has roughly 150,000 clones, 85% to 95% seen once. The sequencing here drew on peripheral blood, taken on day 0 of AZD1222 vaccination. These receptor sequences come from an adult in good health.

The genes are TRBV2 and TRBJ2-5; D perhaps matches TRBD2 (7 bases). Trimming took off 8 bases at V and 7 bases at J, with 17 bases between the two ends. Germline CDR1 SNHLY, CDR2 FYNNEI. The CDR3 spans 13 residues. The DNA for the CDR3 is TGTGCCAGCTACATCCCCCGGGGGGCGACCCAGTACTTC. It translates to CASYIPRGATQYF.

V usage is TRBV18 and J usage is TRBJ2-7; perhaps D is TRBD1 or TRBD2 (5 bases each). With 3 bases removed from V and 5 bases from J, the gap between germline ends came to 17 bases. Germline loops: CDR1 KGHSH, CDR2 LQKENI. This CDR3 comprises 15 residues. In DNA, the CDR3 is TGTGCCAGCTCACCCCCAGGGACGGTGGTTAACGAGCAGTACTTC. This codes for CASSPPGTVVNEQYF.

The V call is TRBV18, the J call TRBJ1-2, with D perhaps TRBD1 (5 bases). Germline CDR1 KGHSH, CDR2 LQKENI. The V end was cut by 3 bases, the J end by 9 bases, with 14 bases between. CDR3 length equals 13 residues. The CDR3 loop reads CASSPGDPYSYTF. The CDR3 nucleotides are TGTGCCAGCTCACCCGGGGACCCTTACAGCTACACCTTC.

The chain is built from TRBV5-8 and TRBJ2-4; tentatively, D is TRBD2 (6 bases). Germline CDR1 is SGHTS and CDR2 is YDEGEE. This CDR3 spans 13 amino acids. The V end was cut by 5 bases, the J end by 3 bases, with 9 bases between. The CDR3 loop is CASRGGSKNIQYF. CDR3 DNA: TGTGCCAGCAGGGGGGGTAGCAAAAACATTCAGTACTTC.

The chain couples TRBV7-2 to TRBJ2-2; the match to TRBD2 covers 14 bases. The CDR3 sequence is 18 residues long. With V trimmed by 4 bases and J by 2 bases, 6 bases remained unmatched. CDR1 and CDR2 from the germline V gene are SGHTA and FQGNSA. The CDR3, as DNA: TGTGCCAGCAGCTCGACTAGCGGGGGGGTACTAAACACCGGGGAGCTGTTTTTT. This sequence encodes CASSSTSGGVLNTGELFF.

The chain joins TRBV19 to TRBJ1-6; D is unresolved. Per germline, CDR1 LNHDA and CDR2 SQIVND (reference sequence). Deletions cut 5 bases from V and 5 bases from J, with 10 bases between. This CDR3 has 14 residues. DNA of the CDR3: TGTGCCAGTAGTCCCATGGGGAATAATTCACCCCTCCACTTT. Protein: CASSPMGNNSPLHF.

The rearrangement joins TRBV6-5 to TRBJ2-5, with a possible D match to TRBD1 (6 bases). V was shortened by 8 bases and J by 2 bases, with 18 bases between the two germline ends. Germline V gene lookup returns CDR1 MNHEY and CDR2 SVGAGI. The CDR3 runs 15 residues. As DNA, the CDR3 is TGTGCCAGCTATTCACCGACAGGACAGCAAGAGACCCAGTACTTC. Translated: CASYSPTGQQETQYF.

The gene calls are TRBV9 and TRBJ2-2; D uncertain. CDR1 and CDR2 from the germline V gene are SGDLS and YYNGEE. The CDR3 consists of 12 residues. Trimming took 4 bases from V and 1 from J, leaving 2 bases between them. This chain's CDR3 is CASSRNTGELFF. The CDR3 bases are TGTGCCAGCAGCCGGAACACCGGGGAGCTGTTTTTT.

In nucleotides, the CDR3 is TGTGCCAGCAGACCTGACAGGAGGGGGATAGATGAAAAACTGTTTTTT. Amino acid sequence: CASRPDRRGIDEKLFF. The gene calls are TRBV27 and TRBJ1-4; D is perhaps TRBD1 (6 bases). Trimming left V 6 bases short and J 6 bases short, with 20 bases between. The germline V gene encodes CDR1 MNHEY and CDR2 SMNVEV (reference sequence). This CDR3 comprises 16 residues.

V gene TRBV7-2 combines with J gene TRBJ2-1; no clear D gene. Germline V CDR1 and CDR2: SGHTA, FQGNSA. This CDR3 is built from 11 residues. Trimming removed 3 bases from V and 12 bases from J, with 9 bases in between. The CDR3, as DNA: TGTGCCAGCAGCTTCCTCTTTCTGCAGTTCTTC. It translates to CASSFLFLQFF.

The chain carries TRBV12-3 or TRBV12-4 and TRBJ1-6; D unclear. Deletions cut 2 bases from V and 7 bases from J, with 6 bases between. The CDR3 consists of 13 residues. The CDR3: CASSLSGNSPLHF. CDR3 in DNA: TGTGCCAGCAGTTTATCCGGCAATTCACCCCTCCACTTT.

This clone has only one observation. The chain has TRBV5-4 and TRBJ1-2, with 7 positions matching TRBD1. The CDR3 covers 14 residues. The J segment lost 4 bases and the V segment lost 4 bases, leaving 7 bases of the junction unmatched. The germline V gene has CDR1 SGHNT and CDR2 YYREEE (reference sequence). DNA of the CDR3: TGTGCCAGCAGCACGGGACAGTTGTCCTATGGCTACACCTTC. Translated: CASSTGQLSYGYTF.

V usage is TRBV7-3 and J usage is TRBJ2-1; 8 bases are a match to TRBD2. There are 15 residues in the CDR3. Germline CDR1 is SGHTA and CDR2 is FQGTGA. J was trimmed by 4 bases and V by 1 base; bases with no gene match: 3. CDR3 sequence (DNA): TGTGCCAGCAGCTTAAGCGCTAGCGGGTACAATGAGCAGTTCTTC. It is translated as CASSLSASGYNEQFF.

The rearrangement uses TRBV9 and TRBJ2-1; D is uncertain. The germline V and J ends were trimmed by 4 bases and 3 bases, with 20 bases remaining between them. Germline V lookup: CDR1 SGDLS, CDR2 YYNGEE. The CDR3 loop spans 17 amino acids. The CDR3 loop reads CASSPPLGRSSYNEQFF. The CDR3 DNA reads TGTGCCAGCAGCCCCCCCCTGGGCAGGTCTAGCTACAATGAGCAGTTCTTC.

The chain is built from TRBV15 and TRBJ1-5, with TRBD1 matching over 7 bases. V shed 3 bases and J 7 bases; nucleotides not matched to a gene: 12. Germline CDR1 LNHNV, CDR2 YYDKDF (reference sequence). The CDR3 contains 16 residues. CDR3 residues: CATSRRDSSIGQPQHF. The CDR3 DNA reads TGTGCCACCAGCAGGAGGGACAGTTCAATCGGCCAGCCCCAGCATTTT.

The CDR3 DNA follows: TGTGCCGGCGACAGACCGTCGTACGAGCAGTACTTC. It translates to CAGDRPSYEQYF. The chain joins TRBV21-1 to TRBJ2-7; the table's TRBD1 call for D was not verified on the DNA. TRBV21-1 is deemed a pseudogene. The CDR3 is 12 amino acids.

The chain couples TRBV30 to TRBJ2-2, with unresolved D. The CDR3 runs to 15 residues. CDR1 GTSNPN and CDR2 SVGIG come from the germline V gene (reference sequence). V shed 2 bases and J shed 5 bases, with 15 bases lying between them. CDR3 sequence reads: CAWSSLDEETGELFF. The DNA for the CDR3 is TGTGCCTGGAGTTCGTTAGATGAAGAAACCGGGGAGCTGTTTTTT.

This sequence joins TRBV7-9 and TRBJ2-7; no clear D. Trimming pared 3 bases from V and 2 bases from J, leaving 8 bases between. From germline, CDR1 is SEHNR and CDR2 FQNEAQ (reference sequence). The CDR3 has 13 residues. CDR3 protein: CASSLDLTYEQYF. The CDR3 DNA sequence: TGTGCCAGCAGCTTGGATCTAACCTACGAGCAGTACTTC.

The chain joins TRBV19 to TRBJ2-1, with D possibly matching TRBD1 (5 bases). CDR1 and CDR2 (germline): LNHDA, SQIVND (reference sequence). The CDR3 totals 13 residues. CDR3 protein: CASRDSTYNEQFF. In DNA, the CDR3 is TGTGCATCAAGAGACAGCACCTACAATGAGCAGTTCTTC.

The chain is built from TRBV5-6 and TRBJ1-2; TRBD1 matches at 10 bases. Germline V gene data show CDR1 as SGHDT and CDR2 as YYEEEE. V gave up 0 bases and J gave up 5 bases; unmatched junction bases: 13. The CDR3 length is 18 residues. In DNA form, the CDR3 reads TGTGCCAGCAGCTTGGGACAGGGGGCTATGGTCGGCCTATATGGCTACACCTTC. Amino acid sequence: CASSLGQGAMVGLYGYTF.